Listed here are 3 T cell receptor beta chains from one sample, sequenced in a study of T cell repertoires in cytomegalovirus infection. No cognate antigen is known for these TCRs. Each CDR3 protein is one row after TCRdb ran MiXCR on the reads. Of 310,000 or so distinct CDR3 sequences in the sample, around 25% were seen once. Sequences were derived from cultured PBMCs, sampled from culture after CMV antigen stimulation. These receptors were collected from a human donor in good health (CMV status not recorded). Some clones in this sample may be carry-over from other donors' samples.

This clonotype showed up many times. This chain links TRBV19 with TRBJ1-2; TRBD1 agrees at 7 bases. Trimming at V came to 4 bases and at J to 2 bases, leaving 7 bases not matched to a gene. CDR3 length: 15 amino acids. Germline CDR1 and CDR2: LNHDA and SQIVND (reference sequence). In nucleotides, the CDR3 is TGTGCCAGTAGTACGATCGACAGGGCAAACTATGGCTACACCTTC. It encodes CASSTIDRANYGYTF.

The CDR3 nucleotides read TGTGCCAGTAGTATGTCTCCAGGACCCCCCAACGAGCAGTACTTC. Its translation: CASSMSPGPPNEQYF. J is TRBJ2-7 and V is TRBV19; D unresolved. Trimming pared 3 bases from V and 5 bases from J, leaving 17 bases between. CDR1 LNHDA and CDR2 SQIVND come from the germline V gene (reference sequence). The CDR3 consists of 15 residues.

This clonotype was observed at least ten times. J is TRBJ1-5 and V is TRBV7-2; D uncertain. This CDR3 spans 14 amino acids. In germline, CDR1 is SGHTA, CDR2 FQGNSA. Between the trimmed V and J ends, which lost 1 base and 6 bases, there was a span of 10 bases. CDR3 sequence: CASSLDGRSQPQHF. The CDR3 region has the DNA TGTGCCAGCAGCTTAGATGGTCGAAGTCAGCCCCAGCATTTT.